The rows below give T cell receptor beta chains drawn from one sample of a study of T cell repertoires in cytomegalovirus infection. TCRdb ran MiXCR on the reads and lists one entry per CDR3 protein. The sample comprises about 300,000 distinct CDR3 sequences, 25% of which are singletons, and more than 11% rests with the top ten. Sequencing was done on a sample of PBMCs. These receptors originate from a human donor in good health (CMV status not recorded). Some clones in this sample may be carry-over from other donors' samples. Each CDR3 is given with its conserved first and last residue. The D gene is left open where the match is weak. Only part of the rows carry a size: once, few, many, or a class if the clone is expanded.

size: .; D: .; V: TRBV28; length: 14; J: TRBJ1-3; CDR3: CASTHLVSGNTIYF; DNA: TGTGCCAGCACCCACCTCGTCTCTGGAAACACCATATATTTT
size: .; D: TRBD1; V: TRBV11-2; length: 14; J: TRBJ2-7; CDR3: CASSPRTGWGEQYF; DNA: TGTGCCAGCAGCCCCCGGACAGGGTGGGGCGAGCAGTACTTC
size: many; D: TRBD2; V: TRBV28; length: 14; J: TRBJ2-1; CDR3: CASKLLREGNEQFF; DNA: TGTGCCAGCAAACTATTGCGGGAGGGGAATGAGCAGTTCTTC
size: .; D: .; V: TRBV11-3; length: 12; J: TRBJ2-4; CDR3: CASSLGKNIQYF; DNA: TGTGCCAGCAGCTTAGGCAAAAACATTCAGTACTTC
size: .; D: .; V: TRBV19; length: 16; J: TRBJ1-4; CDR3: CASSIVVTGLNEKLFF; DNA: TGTGCCAGTAGTATAGTGGTCACAGGCCTGAACGAAAAACTGTTTTTT
size: .; D: .; V: TRBV12-3/TRBV12-4; length: 12; J: TRBJ1-6; CDR3: CASKRAFSPLHF; DNA: TGTGCCAGCAAAAGGGCTTTTTCACCCCTCCACTTT
size: once; D: .; V: TRBV5-5; length: 15; J: TRBJ2-1; CDR3: CASSLEGAGLNEQFF; DNA: TGTGCCAGCAGCTTGGAAGGGGCAGGGCTGAATGAGCAGTTCTTC
size: .; D: .; V: TRBV12-5; length: 13; J: TRBJ2-3; CDR3: CASGLDLADTQYF; DNA: TGTGCTAGTGGTTTGGATCTGGCAGATACGCAGTATTTT
size: .; D: TRBD1; V: TRBV2; length: 18; J: TRBJ1-6; CDR3: CASSERGRTGVLDSPLHF; DNA: TGTGCCAGCAGTGAAAGGGGGCGGACGGGTGTCCTGGATTCACCCCTCCACTTT
size: .; D: .; V: TRBV6-1; length: 15; J: TRBJ2-3; CDR3: CASSEVTFGTDTQYF; DNA: TGTGCCAGCAGTGAAGTAACCTTTGGCACAGATACGCAGTATTTT
size: .; D: TRBD2; V: TRBV30; length: 16; J: TRBJ2-1; CDR3: CAWSVRLAGVYNEQFF; DNA: TGTGCCTGGAGTGTACGGCTGGCGGGAGTGTACAATGAGCAGTTCTTC
size: few; D: TRBD2; V: TRBV20-1; length: 18; J: TRBJ2-1; CDR3: CSAPWASGRASSYNEQFF; DNA: TGCAGTGCACCCTGGGCTAGCGGGAGGGCCAGCTCCTACAATGAGCAGTTCTTC
size: many; D: TRBD1; V: TRBV6-2/TRBV6-3; length: 15; J: TRBJ1-2; CDR3: CASREGTETNYGYTF; DNA: TGTGCCAGCAGGGAAGGGACAGAGACTAACTATGGCTACACCTTC
size: .; D: TRBD2; V: TRBV5-1; length: 18; J: TRBJ2-1; CDR3: CASSQPGLAGKSYNEQFF; DNA: TGCGCCAGCAGCCAACCAGGACTAGCGGGGAAATCCTACAATGAGCAGTTCTTC
size: .; D: TRBD1; V: TRBV20-1; length: 16; J: TRBJ2-6; CDR3: CSAFPGQGSGANVLTF; DNA: TGCAGTGCCTTCCCGGGACAGGGGTCTGGGGCCAACGTCCTGACTTTC
size: many; D: TRBD1; V: TRBV7-2; length: 14; J: TRBJ2-1; CDR3: CASSTRQGSNEQFF; DNA: TGTGCCAGCAGCACGCGACAGGGGAGTAATGAGCAGTTCTTC
size: few; D: .; V: TRBV7-9; length: 18; J: TRBJ2-3; CDR3: CASSLPKIWDSSTDTQYF; DNA: TGTGCCAGCAGCTTACCCAAGATTTGGGACTCAAGCACAGATACGCAGTATTTT
size: few; D: TRBD1; V: TRBV28; length: 16; J: TRBJ1-5; CDR3: CASSKGQGYSNQPQHF; DNA: TGTGCCAGCAGCAAAGGACAGGGTTATAGCAATCAGCCCCAGCATTTT
size: few; D: .; V: TRBV7-2; length: 12; J: TRBJ2-1; CDR3: CASSGRGVEQFF; DNA: TGTGCCAGCAGTGGTCGGGGCGTTGAGCAGTTCTTC